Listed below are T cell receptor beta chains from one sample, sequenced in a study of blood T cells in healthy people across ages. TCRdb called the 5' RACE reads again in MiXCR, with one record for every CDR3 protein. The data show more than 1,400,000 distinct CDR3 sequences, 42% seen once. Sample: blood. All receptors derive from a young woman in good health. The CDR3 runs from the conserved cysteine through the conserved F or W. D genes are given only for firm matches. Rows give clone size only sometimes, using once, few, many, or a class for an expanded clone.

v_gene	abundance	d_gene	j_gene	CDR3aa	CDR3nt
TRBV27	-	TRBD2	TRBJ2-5	CASSSGLAGGWETQYF	TGTGCCAGCAGTTCCGGACTAGCGGGAGGGTGGGAGACCCAGTACTTC
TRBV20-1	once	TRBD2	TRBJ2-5	CCARDSSGGYQETQYF	TGCTGTGCTAGAGATTCTAGCGGGGGGTACCAAGAGACCCAGTACTTC
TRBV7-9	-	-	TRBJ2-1	CASSLIRGQYNEQFF	TGTGCCAGCAGCTTAATCCGGGGACAATACAATGAGCAGTTCTTC
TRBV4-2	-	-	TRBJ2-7	CASGRGLADYYEQYF	TGTGCCAGCGGCCGGGGGCTAGCGGATTACTACGAGCAGTACTTC
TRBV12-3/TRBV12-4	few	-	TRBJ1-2	CASSTSPGQVYGYTF	TGTGCCAGCAGTACCTCGCCGGGGCAGGTCTATGGCTACACCTTC
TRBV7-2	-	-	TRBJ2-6	CASSLFAGQFSSGANVLTF	TGTGCCAGCAGCTTATTCGCCGGACAGTTCAGCTCTGGGGCCAACGTCCTGACTTTC
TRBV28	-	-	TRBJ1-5	CATRSTMEPQHF	TGTGCCACCCGGTCCACAATGGAGCCCCAGCATTTT
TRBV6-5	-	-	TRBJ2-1	CASSPRQASYNEQFF	TGTGCCAGCAGTCCCCGACAGGCCTCCTACAATGAGCAGTTCTTC
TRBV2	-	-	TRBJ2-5	CASSETSYQETQYF	TGTGCCAGCAGTGAAACCTCGTACCAAGAGACCCAGTACTTC
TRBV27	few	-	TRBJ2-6	CASSYAPSGANVLTF	TGTGCCAGCAGTTACGCCCCCTCTGGGGCCAACGTCCTGACTTTC
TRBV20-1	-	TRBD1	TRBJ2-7	CSASPTGNYEQYF	TGCAGTGCCAGCCCGACAGGGAACTACGAGCAGTACTTC
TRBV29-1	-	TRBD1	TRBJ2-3	CSLQLTGVFSTDTQYF	TGCAGCTTGCAACTTACAGGGGTCTTTAGCACAGATACGCAGTATTTT
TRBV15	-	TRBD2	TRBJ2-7	CTTSRLAATYEQYF	TGTACCACCTCAAGACTAGCAGCAACCTACGAGCAGTACTTC
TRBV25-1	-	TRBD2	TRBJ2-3	CASGGGVGFSTDTQYF	TGTGCCAGCGGCGGGGGGGTGGGATTTAGCACAGATACGCAGTATTTT
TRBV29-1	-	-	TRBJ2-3	CSVEDLAGNTDTQYF	TGCAGCGTTGAAGATCTGGCAGGTAACACAGATACGCAGTATTTT
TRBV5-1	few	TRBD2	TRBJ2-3	CASSLVKRGTTDTQYF	TGCGCCAGCAGCTTGGTAAAGCGGGGAACCACAGATACGCAGTATTTT
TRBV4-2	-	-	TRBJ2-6	CASSQEGFAGANVLTF	TGTGCCAGCAGCCAAGAAGGGTTCGCTGGGGCCAACGTCCTGACTTTC
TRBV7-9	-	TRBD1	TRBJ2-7	CASSRRQGQDEQYF	TGTGCCAGCAGCCGTAGACAGGGGCAAGACGAGCAGTACTTC
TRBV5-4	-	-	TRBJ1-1	CASSFWEGMNTEAFF	TGTGCCAGCAGCTTTTGGGAAGGGATGAACACTGAAGCTTTCTTT
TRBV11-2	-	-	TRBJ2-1	CASSSGIGSYNEQFF	TGTGCCAGCAGCTCCGGAATTGGGAGCTACAATGAGCAGTTCTTC
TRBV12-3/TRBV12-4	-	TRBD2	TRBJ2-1	CASSFGFVGTSQHSYNEQFF	TGTGCCAGCAGTTTCGGTTTTGTAGGGACTAGCCAACATTCCTACAATGAGCAGTTCTTC
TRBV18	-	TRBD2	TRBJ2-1	CASSLRPPRGGDEQFF	TGTGCCAGCTCACTCCGCCCCCCGCGGGGAGGGGATGAGCAGTTCTTC
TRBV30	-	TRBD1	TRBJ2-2	CASTPDRAGTGELFF	TGTGCCTCCACCCCGGACAGGGCAGGTACCGGGGAGCTGTTTTTT
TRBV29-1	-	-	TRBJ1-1	CSVVPSAGLNTEAFF	TGCAGCGTTGTCCCCTCGGCGGGGTTGAACACTGAAGCTTTCTTT